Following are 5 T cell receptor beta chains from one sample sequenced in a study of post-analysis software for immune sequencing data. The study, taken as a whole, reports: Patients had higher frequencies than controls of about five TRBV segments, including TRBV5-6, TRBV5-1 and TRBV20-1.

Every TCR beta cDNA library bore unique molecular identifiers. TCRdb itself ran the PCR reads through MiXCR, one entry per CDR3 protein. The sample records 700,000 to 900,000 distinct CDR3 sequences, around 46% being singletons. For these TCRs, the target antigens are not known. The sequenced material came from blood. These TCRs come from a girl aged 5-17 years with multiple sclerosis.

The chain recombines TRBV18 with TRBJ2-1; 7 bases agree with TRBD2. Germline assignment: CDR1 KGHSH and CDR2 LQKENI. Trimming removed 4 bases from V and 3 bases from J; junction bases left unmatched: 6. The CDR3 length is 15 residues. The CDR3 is CASSLSRELYNEQFF. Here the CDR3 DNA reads TGTGCCAGCTCACTCTCGCGGGAGCTCTACAATGAGCAGTTCTTC.

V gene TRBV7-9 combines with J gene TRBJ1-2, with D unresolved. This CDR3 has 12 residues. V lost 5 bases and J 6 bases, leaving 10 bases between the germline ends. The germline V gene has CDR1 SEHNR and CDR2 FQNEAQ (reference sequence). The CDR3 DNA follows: TGTGCCAGCAGCCCGATATCGGATGGCTACACCTTC. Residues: CASSPISDGYTF.

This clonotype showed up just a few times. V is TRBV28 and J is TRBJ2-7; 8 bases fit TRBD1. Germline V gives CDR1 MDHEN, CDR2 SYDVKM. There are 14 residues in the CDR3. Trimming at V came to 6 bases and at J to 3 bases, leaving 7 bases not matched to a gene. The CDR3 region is CASSPTGDRYEQYF. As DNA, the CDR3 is TGTGCCAGCAGCCCGACAGGGGACCGCTACGAGCAGTACTTC.

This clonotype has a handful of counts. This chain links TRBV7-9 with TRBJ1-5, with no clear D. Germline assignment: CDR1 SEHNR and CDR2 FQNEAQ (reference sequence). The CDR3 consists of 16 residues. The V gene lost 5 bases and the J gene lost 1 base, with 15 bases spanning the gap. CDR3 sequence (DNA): TGTGCCAGCAGCCCCGAGGGATACCTAAGCAATCAGCCCCAGCATTTT. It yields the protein CASSPEGYLSNQPQHF.

CDR3 residues: CASSHPSDRRFYGYTF. The CDR3 nucleotides are TGTGCCAGCAGCCACCCCAGTGACAGACGCTTCTATGGCTACACCTTC. The gene calls are TRBV4-2 and TRBJ1-2; D possibly corresponds to TRBD1 (5 bases). V was trimmed by 3 bases and J by 4 bases, leaving 18 bases between them. There are 16 residues in the CDR3. The germline CDR1 and CDR2 sequences are LGHNA and YNFKEQ.